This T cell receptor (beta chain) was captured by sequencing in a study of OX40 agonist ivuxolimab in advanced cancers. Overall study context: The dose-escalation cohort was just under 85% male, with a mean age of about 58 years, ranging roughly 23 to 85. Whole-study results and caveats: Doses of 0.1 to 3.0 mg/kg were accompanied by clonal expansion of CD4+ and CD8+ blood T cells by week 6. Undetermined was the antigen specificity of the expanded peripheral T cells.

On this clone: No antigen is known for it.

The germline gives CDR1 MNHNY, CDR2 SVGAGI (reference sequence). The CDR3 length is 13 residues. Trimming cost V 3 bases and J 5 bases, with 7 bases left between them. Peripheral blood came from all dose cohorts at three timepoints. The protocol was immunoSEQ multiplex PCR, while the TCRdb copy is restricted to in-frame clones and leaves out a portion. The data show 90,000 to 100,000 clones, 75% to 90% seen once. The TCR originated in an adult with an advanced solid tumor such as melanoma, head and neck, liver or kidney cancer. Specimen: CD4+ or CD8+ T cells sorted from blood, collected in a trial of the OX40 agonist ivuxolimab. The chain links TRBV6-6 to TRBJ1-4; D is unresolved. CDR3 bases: TGTGCCAGCAGTTATAGTTTCAATGAAAAACTGTTTTTT. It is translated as CASSYSFNEKLFF.